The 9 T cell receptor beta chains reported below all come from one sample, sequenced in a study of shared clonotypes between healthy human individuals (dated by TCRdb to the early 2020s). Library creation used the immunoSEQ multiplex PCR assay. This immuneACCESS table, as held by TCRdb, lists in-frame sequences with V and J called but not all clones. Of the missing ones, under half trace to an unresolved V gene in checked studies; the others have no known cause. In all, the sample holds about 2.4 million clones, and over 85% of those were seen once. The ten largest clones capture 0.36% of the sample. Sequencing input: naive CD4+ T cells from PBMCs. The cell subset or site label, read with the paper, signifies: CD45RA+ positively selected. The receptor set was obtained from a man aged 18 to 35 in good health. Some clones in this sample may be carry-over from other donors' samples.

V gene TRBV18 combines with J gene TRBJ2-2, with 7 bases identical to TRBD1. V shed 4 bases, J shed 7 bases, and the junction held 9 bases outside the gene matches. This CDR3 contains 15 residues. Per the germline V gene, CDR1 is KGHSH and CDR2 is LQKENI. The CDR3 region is CASSLRQGVGGELFF. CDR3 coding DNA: TGTGCCAGCTCACTGAGACAGGGAGTCGGCGGGGAGCTGTTTTTT.

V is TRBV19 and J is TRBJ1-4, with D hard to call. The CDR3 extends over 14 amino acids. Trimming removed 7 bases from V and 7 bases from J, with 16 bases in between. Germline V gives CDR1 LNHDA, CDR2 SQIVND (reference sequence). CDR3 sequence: CASNPASLGEKLFF. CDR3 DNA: TGTGCCAGTAACCCAGCGTCCTTGGGTGAAAAACTGTTTTTT.

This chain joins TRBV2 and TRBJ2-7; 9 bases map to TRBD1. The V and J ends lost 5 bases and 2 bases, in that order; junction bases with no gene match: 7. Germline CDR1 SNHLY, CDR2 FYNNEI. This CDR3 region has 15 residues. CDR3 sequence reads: CASSWDREAAYEQYF. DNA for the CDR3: TGTGCCAGCAGTTGGGACAGGGAGGCCGCCTACGAGCAGTACTTC. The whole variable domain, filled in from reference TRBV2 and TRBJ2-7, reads EPEVTQTPSHQVTQMGQEVILRCVPISNHLYFYWYRQILGQKVEFLVSFYNNEISEKSEIFDDQFSVERPDGSNFTLKIRSTKLEDSAMYFCASSWDREAAYEQYFGPGTRLTVT.

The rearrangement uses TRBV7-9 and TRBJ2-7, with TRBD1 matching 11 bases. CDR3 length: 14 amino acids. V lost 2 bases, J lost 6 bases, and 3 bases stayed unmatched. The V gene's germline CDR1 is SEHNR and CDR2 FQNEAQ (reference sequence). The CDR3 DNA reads TGTGCCAGCAGCTTATCCGGGACAGGGGGCGAGCAGTACTTC. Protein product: CASSLSGTGGEQYF.

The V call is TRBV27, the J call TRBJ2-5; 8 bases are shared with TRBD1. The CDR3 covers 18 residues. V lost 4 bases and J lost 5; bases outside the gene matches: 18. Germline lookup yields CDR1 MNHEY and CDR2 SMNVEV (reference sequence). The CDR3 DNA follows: TGTGCCAGCAGTTCGGCTGGCCTTGGGCAGGGGGCAGGGGAGACCCAGTACTTC. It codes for CASSSAGLGQGAGETQYF.

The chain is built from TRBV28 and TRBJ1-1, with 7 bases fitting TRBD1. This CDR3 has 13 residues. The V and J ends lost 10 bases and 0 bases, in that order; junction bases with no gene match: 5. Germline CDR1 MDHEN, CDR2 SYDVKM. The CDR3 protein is CATQGVVNTEAFF. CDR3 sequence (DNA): TGTGCCACCCAGGGGGTGGTGAACACTGAAGCTTTCTTT.

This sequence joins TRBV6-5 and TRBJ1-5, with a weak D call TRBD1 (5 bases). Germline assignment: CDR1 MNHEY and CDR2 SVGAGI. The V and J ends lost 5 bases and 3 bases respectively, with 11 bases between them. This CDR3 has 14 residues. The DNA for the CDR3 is TGTGCCAGCAGTATGAGCAGGGACAATCAGCCCCAGCATTTT. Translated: CASSMSRDNQPQHF.

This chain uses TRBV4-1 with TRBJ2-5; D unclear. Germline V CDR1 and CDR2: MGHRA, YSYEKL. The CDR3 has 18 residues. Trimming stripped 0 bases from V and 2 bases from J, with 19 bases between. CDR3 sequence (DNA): TGCGCCAGCAGCCAAGAACGTGCGGCAACCTACTTACAAGAGACCCAGTACTTC. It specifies CASSQERAATYLQETQYF.

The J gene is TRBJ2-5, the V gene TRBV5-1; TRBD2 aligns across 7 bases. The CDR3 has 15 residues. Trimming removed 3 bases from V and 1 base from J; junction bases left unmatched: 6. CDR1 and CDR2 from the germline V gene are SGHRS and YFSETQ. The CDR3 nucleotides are TGCGCCAGCAGCTCGCAGGGAGGGATCCAAGAGACCCAGTACTTC. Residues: CASSSQGGIQETQYF.